The present T cell receptor (beta chain) was sequenced within a study of persistence of HIV-infected CD4 T cells. On the study more broadly: Donors were ART-treated; their CMV- and Gag-responding CD4+ T cells were isolated. Up to about 200 mL blood was drawn at multiple time points; two donors had single-time leukapheresis. Study-level points and caveats: Rare CMV-responding cells carrying HIV-1 proviruses were not analyzed separately for TCR.

Sequencing used immunoSEQ version 4 in survey mode. Template was genomic DNA at 7.5 to 10 ng/uL, with up to 1 ug used per sample. TCRdb keeps only in-frame clones here, not all; method: immunoSEQ multiplex PCR. The table lists about 64,000 clones, 65% to 75% of them singletons. An overlapping HIV-1 Gag peptide pool stimulated these cells at roughly 1 ug/peptide/mL. CD40L-negative CD69-negative CD45RO-high memory CD4+ T cells were sorted as populations depleted of antigen-responding cells. Germline loops: CDR1 MNHNS, CDR2 SASEGT. This CDR3 is 17 amino acids long. V dropped 2 bases and J dropped 2; count of bases not matched to a gene: 8. As to this clone: Its antigen is currently unknown.

The chain joins TRBV6-1 to TRBJ1-5, with 8 nucleotides matching TRBD1. The sequence came from an adult man with HIV who was CMV-seropositive. Specimen: CD4+ T cells sorted from PBMCs after roughly 17-hour stimulation, collected from a patient who received antiretroviral therapy. The CDR3 sequence: CASSELGTGSRNQPQHF. CDR3 bases: TGTGCCAGCAGTGAACTCGGGACAGGTAGCCGCAATCAGCCCCAGCATTTT.